The rows below give T cell receptor beta chains drawn from one sample of a study of shared clonotypes between healthy human individuals. Sequencing used immunoSEQ multiplex PCR; TCRdb keeps in-frame clones, though not all of them. The sample consists of hundreds of thousands of clones, 95% to 97% of them appearing once. Sequenced: naive CD8+ T cells sorted from blood. Receptors originate from a woman under 40 in good health. Both conserved end residues are part of each CDR3. The order of the fields is J gene, clone size, V gene, D gene, CDR3 protein, CDR3 DNA. D genes are given only for firm matches. Size is omitted from some rows. Given values are once, few, many or a class for expanded clones.

TRBJ1-1 . TRBV6-1 . CASRAQENTEAFF TGTGCCAGCAGAGCCCAGGAGAACACTGAAGCTTTCTTT
TRBJ1-5 . TRBV2 . CASSNDNADQPQHF TGTGCCAGCAGTAACGACAACGCCGATCAGCCCCAGCATTTT
TRBJ1-2 . TRBV28 . CASSLSSGANGYTF TGTGCCAGCAGTTTATCGTCAGGAGCTAATGGCTACACCTTC
TRBJ2-7 . TRBV19 . CASSIFQGYEQYF TGTGCCAGTAGTATTTTTCAGGGGTACGAGCAGTACTTC
TRBJ1-5 . TRBV4-1 . CASSSGPSLGEPQHF TGCGCCAGCAGTTCTGGACCCTCCCTAGGGGAGCCCCAGCATTTT
TRBJ1-5 once TRBV27 . CASSLRGSNQPQHF TGTGCCAGCAGTTTACGCGGTAGCAATCAGCCCCAGCATTTT
TRBJ2-7 once TRBV29-1 . CSVGEGDWTYEQYF TGCAGCGTTGGGGAAGGGGACTGGACCTACGAGCAGTACTTC
TRBJ2-7 once TRBV7-9 TRBD2 CASSGMAQTSGRTYEQYF TGTGCCAGCAGCGGAATGGCCCAGACTAGCGGGCGAACCTACGAGCAGTACTTC
TRBJ2-1 . TRBV5-1 TRBD2 CASSYPGLAGGFNEQFF TGCGCCAGCAGCTACCCTGGACTAGCGGGAGGTTTCAATGAGCAGTTCTTC
TRBJ2-7 . TRBV5-1 . CASSLAYGGGVSYEQYF TGCGCCAGCAGCTTGGCCTACGGAGGAGGGGTATCCTACGAGCAGTACTTC
TRBJ2-7 once TRBV28 TRBD1 CASSLIRGREQYF TGTGCCAGCAGTTTAATCAGGGGGCGCGAGCAGTACTTC
TRBJ2-1 . TRBV2 TRBD2 CASSLAGGPNEQFF TGTGCCAGCAGTCTAGCGGGAGGGCCCAATGAGCAGTTCTTC
TRBJ2-3 . TRBV27 . CASSLHPTQYF TGTGCCAGCAGTTTACATCCTACGCAGTATTTT
TRBJ2-7 . TRBV28 . CASSLTGPYYEQYF TGTGCCAGCAGTTTAACTGGACCCTACTACGAGCAGTACTTC
TRBJ1-1 . TRBV27 . CASSSKGMDTEAFF TGTGCCAGCAGTTCAAAGGGGATGGACACTGAAGCTTTCTTT
TRBJ2-3 . TRBV19 TRBD2 CASSIGLAGVTDTQYF TGTGCCAGTAGTATAGGACTAGCGGGAGTAACAGATACGCAGTATTTT
TRBJ1-5 . TRBV2 TRBD1 CASTGGQSDQPQHF TGTGCCAGCACCGGGGGACAGTCCGATCAGCCCCAGCATTTT
TRBJ2-1 . TRBV5-4 . CASSFMDKQFF TGTGCCAGCAGCTTTATGGACAAGCAGTTCTTC
TRBJ2-1 once TRBV7-6 . CASGTSPNEQFF TGTGCCAGCGGTACTAGCCCCAATGAGCAGTTCTTC
TRBJ2-5 . TRBV27 . CASRPGQGPETQYF TGTGCCAGCCGCCCTGGGCAGGGGCCGGAGACCCAGTACTTC
TRBJ2-3 . TRBV25-1 . CASSESLAATDTQYF TGTGCCAGCAGTGAATCTTTGGCTGCCACAGATACGCAGTATTTT
TRBJ2-3 . TRBV28 TRBD1 CASTMGQGVADTQYF TGTGCCAGCACCATGGGACAGGGAGTAGCAGATACGCAGTATTTT
TRBJ2-7 . TRBV29-1 TRBD1 CSVTGNPHEQYF TGCAGCGTGACAGGGAACCCCCATGAGCAGTACTTC
TRBJ2-7 . TRBV19 TRBD1 CASSTPRDSYEQYF TGTGCCAGTAGTACCCCAAGGGACAGCTACGAGCAGTACTTC
TRBJ2-1 once TRBV7-6 . CASSLDLWAERDNEQFF TGTGCCAGCAGCTTAGACCTCTGGGCGGAGAGGGACAATGAGCAGTTCTTC